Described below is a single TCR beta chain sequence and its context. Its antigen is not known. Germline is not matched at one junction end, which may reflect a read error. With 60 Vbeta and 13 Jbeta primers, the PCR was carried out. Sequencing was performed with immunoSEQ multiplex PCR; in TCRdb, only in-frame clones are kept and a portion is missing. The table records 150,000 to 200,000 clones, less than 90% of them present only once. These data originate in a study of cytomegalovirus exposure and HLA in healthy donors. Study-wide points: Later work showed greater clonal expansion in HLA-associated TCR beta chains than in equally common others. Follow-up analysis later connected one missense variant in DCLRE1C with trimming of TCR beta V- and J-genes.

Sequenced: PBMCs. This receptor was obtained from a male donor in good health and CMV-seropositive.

The CDR3: CSSSLAGQANYGYTF. The CDR3 nucleotides are TGTTCCAGCAGCTTAGCAGGCCAGGCAAACTATGGCTACACCTTC. V and J are TRBV7-9 and TRBJ1-2; no clear D. Germline CDR1 and CDR2: SEHNR and FQNEAQ (reference sequence). This CDR3 contains 15 residues.